The 9 T cell receptor beta chains below come from one sample, sequenced in a study of blood T cell repertoires in COVID-19. Sequencing used immunoSEQ multiplex PCR; TCRdb keeps in-frame clones, though not all of them. The sample yields about 130,000 clones, around four fifths seen once. Input material: peripheral blood. The source is a man in his forties with active or convalescent COVID-19.

The chain combines TRBV24-1 with TRBJ2-1; TRBD2 matches 7 bases. The V gene's germline CDR1 is KGHDR and CDR2 SFDVKD. The trim removed 4 bases at V and 12 bases at J, leaving 8 bases unmatched. The CDR3 runs 13 residues. CDR3 residues: CATSDRISGLQFF. Written as DNA, the CDR3 is TGTGCCACCAGTGACCGAATTAGCGGGTTGCAGTTCTTC.

The chain links TRBV10-3 to TRBJ2-7, with D maybe TRBD1 (5 bases). Germline V gene lookup returns CDR1 ENHRY and CDR2 SYGVKD. The length of the CDR3 is 14 residues. Trimming removed 0 bases at V and 7 bases at J, with 13 bases between. CDR3 nucleotide sequence: TGTGCCATCAGTGAGTCATCGGCAGGGAAGGAGCAGTACTTC. Amino acids: CAISESSAGKEQYF.

The chain combines TRBV7-9 with TRBJ1-5, with D possibly TRBD1 on 6 matching bases. CDR3 length: 16 amino acids. Germline V gene sequence: CDR1 SEHNR, CDR2 FQNEAQ (reference sequence). Between the trimmed V and J ends, which lost 3 bases and 3 bases, there was a span of 15 bases. CDR3 in amino acids: CASSLALGATNQPQHF. For the CDR3, the DNA is TGTGCCAGCAGCTTGGCCTTGGGGGCCACCAATCAGCCCCAGCATTTT.

This clone has only one observation. The chain has TRBV7-9 and TRBJ2-3; D uncertain. The germline V gene has CDR1 SEHNR and CDR2 FQNEAQ (reference sequence). The CDR3 loop spans 16 amino acids. Trimming took off 0 bases at V and 0 bases at J, with 10 bases between the two ends. CDR3 coding DNA: TGTGCCAGCAGCTTAGCCAAGAGTGCTAGCACAGATACGCAGTATTTT. The encoded protein is CASSLAKSASTDTQYF.

The chain employs TRBV6-6 and TRBJ1-2; maybe TRBD1 (5 bases). The V gene lost 0 bases and the J gene lost 0 bases, with 8 bases spanning the gap. CDR3 length equals 15 residues. CDR1 and CDR2 from the germline V gene are MNHNY and SVGAGI (reference sequence). CDR3 nucleotide sequence: TGTGCCAGCAGTTACTCGGAAGGGGCTAACTATGGCTACACCTTC. Translated, it gives CASSYSEGANYGYTF.

J is TRBJ1-6 and V is TRBV5-1; 7 bases line up with TRBD1. The J segment lost 5 bases and the V segment lost 3 bases, leaving 2 bases of the junction unmatched. The CDR3 has 14 residues. CDR1 is SGHRS and CDR2 is YFSETQ in the germline V gene. Here the CDR3 DNA reads TGCGCCAGCAGCTCGGGACAGAATAATTCACCCCTCCACTTT. As protein: CASSSGQNNSPLHF. The variable domain in full, with the rest retrieved from reference TRBV5-1 and TRBJ1-6, is KAGVTQTPRYLIKTRGQQVTLSCSPISGHRSVSWYQQTPGQGLQFLFEYFSETQRNKGNFPGRFSGRQFSNSRSEMNVSTLELGDSALYLCASSSGQNNSPLHFGNGTRLTVT.

The rearrangement links TRBV19 to TRBJ1-5; 9 bases are a match to TRBD1. CDR1 is LNHDA and CDR2 is SQIVND in the germline V gene (reference sequence). The CDR3 has 16 amino acids. V trimming: 7 bases; J trimming: 9 bases; junction bases outside the gene matches: 16. CDR3 region: CASKEDRGILLGPQHF. The CDR3, as DNA: TGTGCCAGTAAGGAGGACAGGGGAATTTTATTAGGGCCCCAGCATTTT.

J is TRBJ1-2 and V is TRBV5-1, with D uncertain. From germline, CDR1 is SGHRS and CDR2 YFSETQ. V was clipped by 1 base and J by 3 bases, with 7 bases between them. The CDR3 spans 13 residues. The DNA of the CDR3 is TGCGCCAGCAGCTTGACGCGGGACTATGGCTACACCTTC. Protein: CASSLTRDYGYTF.

V and J are TRBV7-2 and TRBJ2-7, with a tentative D call TRBD1 (6 bases). This CDR3 spans 14 amino acids. Trimming removed 2 bases at V and 3 bases at J, with 11 bases between. The germline gives CDR1 SGHTA, CDR2 FQGNSA. This CDR3 reads CASSLRQGFYEQYF. CDR3 nucleotides: TGTGCCAGCAGCTTACGGCAGGGGTTCTACGAGCAGTACTTC.